This TCR beta chain was retrieved from a study of T cell repertoires in cytomegalovirus infection. Background on the study: Evidence of both CMV infection and a matching HLA type came from public TCR beta signatures.

Via MiXCR, TCRdb re-called the reads, giving one row per CDR3 protein. The sample has 200,000 to 300,000 distinct CDR3 sequences; approximately 13% are singletons. The V gene lost 5 bases and the J gene lost 2 bases, with 13 bases spanning the gap. Germline CDR1 reads SEHNR; CDR2 reads FQNEAQ (reference sequence). The CDR3 has 15 amino acids. The chain couples TRBV7-9 to TRBJ1-5; possible D gene TRBD1, 5 bases. Sequencing was performed on PBMCs. The TCR sequence derives from a human donor in good health (CMV status not recorded). Some clones in this sample may be carry-over from other donors' samples. The CDR3 sequence: CASSPGGAGNQPQHF. CDR3 bases: TGTGCCAGCAGCCCCGGAGGGGCAGGCAATCAGCCCCAGCATTTT.